A selection of T cell receptor beta chains follows, all from one sample in a study of T cells after yellow fever vaccination. MiXCR, run by TCRdb on the 5' RACE reads, gives a single entry per CDR3 protein. The data show over 35,000 distinct CDR3 sequences, 6% to 7% seen once. The source material was PBMCs, either bulk or a sorted T-cell subset (CD4+, CD8+, memory, or dextramer-sorted; not recorded which), sampled 45 days after the yellow fever booster vaccination. Source of these receptors: a young man who received the YFV17D yellow fever vaccine. Each CDR3 is given with its conserved first and last residue. Fields, in order: D gene, clone size, J gene, V gene, CDR3 length, CDR3 protein, CDR3 DNA. A D gene is named only where the DNA matches it firmly. The listing skips clone size in some rows; elsewhere it reads once, few, many or a size class.

d_gene: -; abundance: many; j_gene: TRBJ2-2; v_gene: TRBV9; len: 14; CDR3aa: CASSPHPSVGELFF; CDR3nt: TGTGCCAGCAGCCCTCACCCGAGCGTCGGGGAGCTGTTTTTT
d_gene: -; abundance: many; j_gene: TRBJ2-1; v_gene: TRBV21-1; len: 17; CDR3aa: CASSKAAGVRTYNEQFF; CDR3nt: TGTGCCAGCAGCAAAGCCGCGGGCGTTAGGACGTACAATGAGCAGTTCTTC
d_gene: -; abundance: -; j_gene: TRBJ2-2; v_gene: TRBV6-2/TRBV6-3; len: 13; CDR3aa: CATSFVGTVELFF; CDR3nt: TGTGCCACCTCTTTTGTGGGGACCGTGGAGCTGTTTTTT
d_gene: -; abundance: many; j_gene: TRBJ2-7; v_gene: TRBV7-9; len: 12; CDR3aa: CASSLEGFQQYF; CDR3nt: TGTGCCAGCAGCTTAGAGGGTTTCCAGCAGTACTTC
d_gene: TRBD2; abundance: -; j_gene: TRBJ2-5; v_gene: TRBV6-5; len: 16; CDR3aa: CASSSPRTSGIETQYF; CDR3nt: TGTGCCAGCAGTTCACCCCGGACTAGCGGCATAGAGACCCAGTACTTC
d_gene: TRBD2; abundance: many; j_gene: TRBJ2-7; v_gene: TRBV20-1; len: 17; CDR3aa: CSALTGTSGSFSVEQYF; CDR3nt: TGCAGTGCTCTCACCGGGACTAGCGGGAGTTTCAGCGTCGAGCAGTACTTC
d_gene: -; abundance: few; j_gene: TRBJ2-7; v_gene: TRBV4-2; len: 15; CDR3aa: CASSQDGYNSYEQYF; CDR3nt: TGTGCCAGCAGCCAAGATGGGTACAACTCCTACGAGCAGTACTTC
d_gene: -; abundance: many; j_gene: TRBJ1-2; v_gene: TRBV7-2; len: 14; CDR3aa: CASSPAGGAKGYTF; CDR3nt: TGTGCCAGCAGCCCGGCGGGGGGCGCAAAAGGCTACACCTTC
d_gene: -; abundance: -; j_gene: TRBJ2-5; v_gene: TRBV19; len: 12; CDR3aa: CAIAGAQETQYF; CDR3nt: TGTGCCATAGCCGGGGCACAAGAGACCCAGTACTTC
d_gene: TRBD2; abundance: many; j_gene: TRBJ2-1; v_gene: TRBV6-2/TRBV6-3; len: 12; CDR3aa: CASRERGGEQFF; CDR3nt: TGTGCCAGCAGGGAGCGGGGCGGTGAGCAGTTCTTC
d_gene: -; abundance: few; j_gene: TRBJ2-3; v_gene: TRBV12-3/TRBV12-4; len: 14; CDR3aa: CASSLGDRTNTQYF; CDR3nt: TGTGCCAGCAGTTTAGGGGACCGCACCAATACGCAGTATTTT
d_gene: -; abundance: many; j_gene: TRBJ2-2; v_gene: TRBV19; len: 15; CDR3aa: CASSIQQGNTGELFF; CDR3nt: TGTGCCAGTAGTATCCAGCAGGGGAACACCGGGGAGCTGTTTTTT
d_gene: -; abundance: many; j_gene: TRBJ1-1; v_gene: TRBV20-1; len: 16; CDR3aa: CSARVFSSWGNIEAFF; CDR3nt: TGCAGTGCTAGAGTTTTTTCTTCGTGGGGAAACATTGAAGCTTTCTTT
d_gene: TRBD1; abundance: few; j_gene: TRBJ2-3; v_gene: TRBV7-2; len: 14; CDR3aa: CASSSNRGTDTQYF; CDR3nt: TGTGCCAGCAGCTCCAACAGGGGAACAGATACGCAGTATTTT
d_gene: -; abundance: many; j_gene: TRBJ2-7; v_gene: TRBV5-1; len: 13; CDR3aa: CASSLPPSYEQYF; CDR3nt: TGCGCCAGCAGCTTGCCGCCCTCCTACGAGCAGTACTTC
d_gene: TRBD2; abundance: medium-sized; j_gene: TRBJ2-3; v_gene: TRBV7-2; len: 15; CDR3aa: CASSPRTSGTDTQYF; CDR3nt: TGTGCCAGCAGCCCCCGGACTAGCGGCACAGATACGCAGTATTTT
d_gene: TRBD1; abundance: few; j_gene: TRBJ1-1; v_gene: TRBV28; len: 13; CDR3aa: CATKTGVSTEAFF; CDR3nt: TGTGCCACAAAAACAGGGGTCTCCACTGAAGCTTTCTTT
d_gene: -; abundance: many; j_gene: TRBJ1-3; v_gene: TRBV27; len: 16; CDR3aa: CASSLRPGASGNTIYF; CDR3nt: TGTGCCAGCAGTTTAAGGCCAGGAGCCTCTGGAAACACCATATATTTT
d_gene: TRBD2; abundance: -; j_gene: TRBJ2-3; v_gene: TRBV7-9; len: 14; CDR3aa: CASSSTSGADTQYF; CDR3nt: TGTGCCAGCAGCTCTACTAGCGGGGCAGATACGCAGTATTTT
d_gene: -; abundance: many; j_gene: TRBJ2-2; v_gene: TRBV29-1; len: 15; CDR3aa: CSVPSRGSGTGELFF; CDR3nt: TGCAGCGTTCCCAGCAGAGGGAGCGGCACCGGGGAGCTGTTTTTT
d_gene: -; abundance: many; j_gene: TRBJ2-1; v_gene: TRBV18; len: 17; CDR3aa: CASSPPGGTGARDRQFF; CDR3nt: TGTGCCAGCTCACCACCGGGGGGTACAGGAGCGAGGGATCGGCAGTTCTTC
d_gene: -; abundance: few; j_gene: TRBJ2-3; v_gene: TRBV4-3; len: 16; CDR3aa: CASSQELGTGRDTQYF; CDR3nt: TGCGCCAGCAGCCAAGAGCTTGGGACGGGGAGGGATACGCAGTATTTT
d_gene: TRBD1; abundance: few; j_gene: TRBJ1-2; v_gene: TRBV6-1; len: 14; CDR3aa: CASSVQGINYGYTF; CDR3nt: TGTGCCAGCAGCGTACAGGGGATCAACTATGGCTACACCTTC
d_gene: -; abundance: -; j_gene: TRBJ2-7; v_gene: TRBV29-1; len: 13; CDR3aa: CSVGIEGTYEQYF; CDR3nt: TGCAGCGTTGGTATAGAGGGGACCTACGAGCAGTACTTC
d_gene: -; abundance: few; j_gene: TRBJ2-1; v_gene: TRBV7-9; len: 15; CDR3aa: CASSSTGPSMHEQFF; CDR3nt: TGTGCCAGCAGCTCAACGGGACCCAGTATGCATGAGCAGTTCTTC
d_gene: TRBD1; abundance: few; j_gene: TRBJ2-2; v_gene: TRBV5-6; len: 18; CDR3aa: CASSLRPLDRFVAGELFF; CDR3nt: TGTGCCAGCAGCTTGCGCCCCCTGGACAGGTTCGTCGCCGGGGAGCTGTTTTTT
d_gene: -; abundance: many; j_gene: TRBJ2-3; v_gene: TRBV29-1; len: 12; CDR3aa: CSTRDFTDTQYF; CDR3nt: TGCAGCACCCGGGACTTTACAGATACGCAGTATTTT
d_gene: -; abundance: -; j_gene: TRBJ2-7; v_gene: TRBV4-3; len: 15; CDR3aa: CASSQDLARGREQYF; CDR3nt: TGCGCCAGCAGCCAAGACCTCGCCAGGGGTCGCGAGCAGTACTTC
d_gene: -; abundance: -; j_gene: TRBJ1-4; v_gene: TRBV5-4; len: 13; CDR3aa: CASSLGSSEKLFF; CDR3nt: TGTGCCAGCAGCTTGGGGTCGAGTGAAAAACTGTTTTTT
d_gene: -; abundance: many; j_gene: TRBJ2-1; v_gene: TRBV18; len: 15; CDR3aa: CASSPQGLDLNEQFF; CDR3nt: TGTGCCAGCTCACCACAGGGACTGGATCTCAATGAGCAGTTCTTC
d_gene: -; abundance: -; j_gene: TRBJ2-5; v_gene: TRBV7-2; len: 13; CDR3aa: CASSFSFQETQYF; CDR3nt: TGTGCCAGCAGCTTCTCCTTCCAAGAGACCCAGTACTTC
d_gene: -; abundance: -; j_gene: TRBJ2-2; v_gene: TRBV28; len: 18; CDR3aa: CASSLEGEGTRGTGELFF; CDR3nt: TGTGCCAGCAGTTTAGAGGGGGAAGGGACGCGTGGGACCGGGGAGCTGTTTTTT
d_gene: TRBD1; abundance: few; j_gene: TRBJ2-3; v_gene: TRBV3-1; len: 13; CDR3aa: CASRSGTGTTQYF; CDR3nt: TGTGCCAGCAGGTCCGGGACAGGGACTACGCAGTATTTT
d_gene: TRBD1; abundance: -; j_gene: TRBJ2-1; v_gene: TRBV2; len: 14; CDR3aa: CASSERTGPREQFF; CDR3nt: TGTGCCAGCAGTGAGAGGACAGGTCCGCGTGAGCAGTTCTTC
d_gene: -; abundance: many; j_gene: TRBJ1-1; v_gene: TRBV6-6; len: 12; CDR3aa: CASVDRVTEAFF; CDR3nt: TGTGCCAGCGTCGATAGGGTCACTGAAGCTTTCTTT
d_gene: -; abundance: -; j_gene: TRBJ1-1; v_gene: TRBV12-3/TRBV12-4; len: 13; CDR3aa: CASSSGGNTEAFF; CDR3nt: TGTGCCAGCAGTTCGGGAGGGAACACTGAAGCTTTCTTT
d_gene: TRBD2; abundance: many; j_gene: TRBJ2-3; v_gene: TRBV10-3; len: 15; CDR3aa: CAISESGRAGDTQYF; CDR3nt: TGTGCCATCAGTGAGAGCGGGAGGGCCGGAGATACGCAGTATTTT
d_gene: TRBD1; abundance: many; j_gene: TRBJ2-2; v_gene: TRBV7-2; len: 14; CDR3aa: CASSLDRGTGELFF; CDR3nt: TGTGCCAGCAGCTTAGACAGGGGGACCGGGGAGCTGTTTTTT
d_gene: TRBD1; abundance: many; j_gene: TRBJ2-1; v_gene: TRBV10-2; len: 16; CDR3aa: CASSESITGGGNEQFF; CDR3nt: TGCGCCAGCAGTGAGTCGATAACAGGGGGCGGAAATGAGCAGTTCTTC
d_gene: TRBD2; abundance: -; j_gene: TRBJ2-7; v_gene: TRBV20-1; len: 13; CDR3aa: CSALGGWFYEQYF; CDR3nt: TGCAGTGCCCTGGGGGGGTGGTTCTACGAGCAGTACTTC